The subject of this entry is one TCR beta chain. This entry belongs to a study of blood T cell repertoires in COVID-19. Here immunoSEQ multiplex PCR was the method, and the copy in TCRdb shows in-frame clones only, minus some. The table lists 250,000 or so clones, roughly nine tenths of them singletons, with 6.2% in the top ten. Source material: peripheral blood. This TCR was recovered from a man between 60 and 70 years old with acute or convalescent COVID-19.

The CDR3: CASSQVRLAGEAGELFF. CDR3 nucleotides: TGCGCCAGCAGCCAGGTACGACTAGCGGGAGAGGCCGGGGAGCTGTTTTTT. The rearrangement joins TRBV4-1 to TRBJ2-2; 12 bases align to TRBD2. The CDR3 has 17 residues. From germline, CDR1 is MGHRA and CDR2 YSYEKL. The V gene end was trimmed by 3 bases and the J gene end by 6 bases; junction bases not matched to a gene: 8.